This TCR beta chain was recorded in a study of regulatory T cells in long-lasting Graves disease. Study context: Under 3 months of antithyroid drugs had been taken by newly diagnosed Graves' patients.

This clonotype occurred a few times. Building of the TCR beta libraries involved iRepertoire HTBI primers and Arm-PCR of CDR3 regions. MiXCR, applied by TCRdb to the multiplex PCR reads, yields one record per CDR3 protein. The repertoire consists of about 530,000 distinct CDR3 sequences, with about 16% occurring once and the leading ten covering about 25%. CDR1 is SGHNT and CDR2 is YYREEE in the germline V gene (reference sequence). The CDR3 loop spans 18 amino acids. V shed 4 bases, J shed 1 base, and the junction held 14 bases outside the gene matches. Time point here: newly diagnosed GD, antithyroid drugs for less than 3 months. TCR sequences were obtained from RNA taken from PBMCs. Xi'an, China, was home to the endocrinology department that provided patients. A further study also used this sample, focusing on T cells in Graves' hyperthyroidism and ophthalmopathy.

Sample: peripheral blood mononuclear cells (PBMCs), taken at new diagnosis, from a patient treated with antithyroid drugs. This receptor was identified in a woman aged 40-65 years with Graves disease. V and J are TRBV5-4 and TRBJ2-7; 10 bases match TRBD1. CDR3 in DNA: TGTGCCAGCAGCAGCCGACAGGGGGCCAAGGGGGGGTCCTACGAGCAGTACTTC. It specifies CASSSRQGAKGGSYEQYF.